These 9 T cell receptor beta chains originate from one sample sequenced in a study of shared T cell receptors in the human thymus. The repertoire was sequenced with immunoSEQ multiplex PCR; TCRdb's copy has only in-frame clones and lacks some. The sample holds 500,000 to 750,000 clones, roughly 90% seen once. The same sample was also used in a study of human thymus T cells.

The sample comprised thymocytes. These receptors were obtained from a boy younger than two with a congenital heart defect.

This chain connects TRBV11-2 to TRBJ1-1; the match to TRBD1 covers 9 bases. Germline assignment: CDR1 SGHAT and CDR2 FQNNGV. The CDR3 extends over 14 amino acids. Trimming removed 2 bases from V and 7 bases from J; junction bases left unmatched: 5. Here the CDR3 reads CASSLSLDRGEAFF. The CDR3, as DNA: TGTGCCAGCAGCTTATCTCTGGACAGGGGTGAAGCTTTCTTT.

The V and J genes are TRBV2 and TRBJ2-7; 9 bases align to TRBD1. Germline values: CDR1 SNHLY, CDR2 FYNNEI. This CDR3 is 15 amino acids long. V was clipped by 6 bases and J by 2 bases; unmatched bases: 8. DNA for the CDR3: TGTGCCAGCAGCCCGGGACAGGGACTCCCCTACGAGCAGTACTTC. Encoded protein: CASSPGQGLPYEQYF.

The chain joins TRBV4-3 to TRBJ1-5; D is ambiguous. The germline V and J ends were trimmed by 0 bases and 5 bases, with 11 bases remaining between them. Looked up from germline, CDR1 is LGHNA and CDR2 is YSLEER. The CDR3 is 15 amino acids. In nucleotides, the CDR3 is TGCGCCAGCAGCCAAGATCGGTTGGGCGATCAGCCCCAGCATTTT. Amino acid sequence: CASSQDRLGDQPQHF.

The chain is built from TRBV29-1 and TRBJ2-3, with TRBD1 matching 8 bases. The CDR3 contains 18 residues. With 0 bases clipped from V and 8 bases from J, the junction kept 19 bases outside the gene matches. The V gene's germline CDR1 is SQVTM and CDR2 ANQGSEA. As DNA, the CDR3 is TGCAGCGTTGAAGATCTGGCAGGGGGCCACCTTGTTGGGGGTACGCAGTATTTT. Its translation is CSVEDLAGGHLVGGTQYF.

The chain uses TRBV25-1 and TRBJ2-3; 7 positions agree with TRBD2. Per the germline V gene, CDR1 is MGHDK and CDR2 is SYGVNS. The CDR3 is made up of 14 amino acids. The ends lost 1 base at V and 13 bases at J; junction bases unmatched: 11. CDR3 region: CASSEFTSAGVEYF. The CDR3 nucleotides read TGTGCCAGCAGTGAATTCACTTCGGCGGGAGTGGAGTATTTT.

The gene calls are TRBV9 and TRBJ2-7; a possible D gene is TRBD1 (6 bases). CDR3 length: 12 amino acids. Germline V gives CDR1 SGDLS, CDR2 YYNGEE. V gave up 9 bases and J gave up 3 bases, with 13 bases separating them. In DNA form, the CDR3 reads TGTGCCACCGCCGTAGGGGGCTACGAGCAGTACTTC. Its translation is CATAVGGYEQYF.

The J gene is TRBJ2-1, the V gene TRBV5-1; 13 bases match TRBD2. The CDR3 has 20 residues. Per the germline V gene, CDR1 is SGHRS and CDR2 is YFSETQ. Trimming removed 7 bases from V and 1 base from J; junction bases left unmatched: 17. CDR3 coding DNA: TGCGCCAGCTTACCACTAGCGGGAGGGCCAATTCCCCCGTCCTACAATGAGCAGTTCTTC. Amino acid sequence: CASLPLAGGPIPPSYNEQFF. Together with reference TRBV5-1 and TRBJ2-1, the CDR3 gives the full variable domain: KAGVTQTPRYLIKTRGQQVTLSCSPISGHRSVSWYQQTPGQGLQFLFEYFSETQRNKGNFPGRFSGRQFSNSRSEMNVSTLELGDSALYLCASLPLAGGPIPPSYNEQFFGPGTRLTVL.

V usage is TRBV7-2 and J usage is TRBJ2-7; the match to TRBD1 covers 11 bases. V shed 1 base, J shed 4 bases, and the junction held 12 bases outside the gene matches. There are 18 residues in the CDR3. CDR1 and CDR2 (germline): SGHTA, FQGNSA. This chain's CDR3 is CASSLVGQGGVWTYEQYF. In DNA form, the CDR3 reads TGTGCCAGCAGCTTAGTGGGACAGGGGGGTGTGTGGACGTACGAGCAGTACTTC. The full variable domain, rest sourced from reference TRBV7-2 and TRBJ2-7, is GAGVSQSPSNKVTEKGKDVELRCDPISGHTALYWYRQSLGQGLEFLIYFQGNSAPDKSGLPSDRFSAERTGGSVSTLTIQRTQQEDSAVYLCASSLVGQGGVWTYEQYFGPGTRLTVT.

This sequence joins TRBV19 and TRBJ1-2, with D unclear. The V gene lost 1 base and the J gene lost 8 bases, with 14 bases spanning the gap. CDR1 and CDR2 (germline): LNHDA, SQIVND (reference sequence). The CDR3 is 14 amino acids. CDR3 sequence: CASSIATDSGGYTF. For the CDR3, the DNA is TGTGCCAGTAGTATAGCCACGGATAGCGGGGGCTACACCTTC.